The rows below give T cell receptor beta chains drawn from one sample of a study of T-cell reconstitution after alpha-beta-depleted transplantation in children. TCRdb re-called the PCR reads through MiXCR, storing one row per CDR3 protein. The sample has over 450,000 distinct CDR3 sequences, under 12% seen once; the top ten hold roughly 2.1%. This specimen consisted of PBMCs, obtained before TCRalphabeta/CD19-depleted stem cell transplant. The source is a child aged 2-15 years with inherited bone marrow failure, due to receive a stem cell transplant. Each CDR3 is given with its conserved first and last residue. D genes are given only for firm matches. Some rows have no size entry. The others give once, few or many, or a class for an expanded clone.

len: 15; d_gene: TRBD2; abundance: few; v_gene: TRBV7-2; j_gene: TRBJ2-7; CDR3aa: CASSLNGPPGGEQYF; CDR3nt: TGTGCCAGCAGCTTAAATGGACCGCCGGGGGGTGAGCAGTACTTC
len: 18; d_gene: .; abundance: many; v_gene: TRBV28; j_gene: TRBJ2-2; CDR3aa: CASSLYPGKGLNTGELFF; CDR3nt: TGTGCCAGCAGTTTATACCCTGGAAAGGGATTGAACACCGGGGAGCTGTTTTTT
len: 16; d_gene: TRBD2; abundance: few; v_gene: TRBV6-2/TRBV6-3; j_gene: TRBJ2-1; CDR3aa: CASSYSFAGARDEQFF; CDR3nt: TGTGCCAGCAGTTACTCTTTCGCGGGAGCTCGGGATGAGCAGTTCTTC
len: 17; d_gene: .; abundance: few; v_gene: TRBV18; j_gene: TRBJ2-3; CDR3aa: CASSPGELLDGTDTQYF; CDR3nt: TGTGCCAGCTCACCCGGAGAGCTTTTGGACGGAACAGATACGCAGTATTTT
len: 13; d_gene: TRBD1; abundance: many; v_gene: TRBV24-1; j_gene: TRBJ2-5; CDR3aa: CATRRDRGETQYF; CDR3nt: TGTGCCACCAGGAGGGACAGGGGAGAGACCCAGTACTTC
len: 16; d_gene: TRBD2; abundance: many; v_gene: TRBV27; j_gene: TRBJ2-1; CDR3aa: CASTETSGRFYNEQFF; CDR3nt: TGTGCCAGCACCGAAACTAGCGGGCGATTCTACAATGAGCAGTTCTTC
len: 16; d_gene: TRBD1; abundance: many; v_gene: TRBV4-2; j_gene: TRBJ2-7; CDR3aa: CASSQEGQGSYYEQYF; CDR3nt: TGTGCCAGCAGCCAAGAAGGACAGGGGTCCTACTACGAGCAGTACTTC
len: 14; d_gene: .; abundance: many; v_gene: TRBV28; j_gene: TRBJ2-3; CDR3aa: CASSFGQGTDTQYF; CDR3nt: TGTGCCAGCAGTTTTGGTCAGGGCACAGATACGCAGTATTTT
len: 16; d_gene: .; abundance: few; v_gene: TRBV4-3; j_gene: TRBJ2-3; CDR3aa: CASSQVHNRGTDTQYF; CDR3nt: TGCGCCAGCAGCCAAGTCCACAACCGGGGCACAGATACGCAGTATTTT
len: 14; d_gene: TRBD1; abundance: many; v_gene: TRBV6-1; j_gene: TRBJ1-5; CDR3aa: CASSETGPDQPQHF; CDR3nt: TGTGCCAGCAGTGAGACAGGGCCTGATCAGCCCCAGCATTTT
len: 16; d_gene: TRBD2; abundance: many; v_gene: TRBV5-1; j_gene: TRBJ2-5; CDR3aa: CASSLSGRYAPETQYF; CDR3nt: TGCGCCAGCAGCTTGAGCGGGAGGTACGCCCCAGAGACCCAGTACTTC
len: 15; d_gene: .; abundance: .; v_gene: TRBV5-5; j_gene: TRBJ2-1; CDR3aa: CASSLEGRGRNEQFF; CDR3nt: TGTGCCAGCAGCTTGGAGGGGCGAGGGCGGAATGAGCAGTTCTTC
len: 15; d_gene: .; abundance: few; v_gene: TRBV7-9; j_gene: TRBJ1-1; CDR3aa: CASSEPGGKNTEAFF; CDR3nt: TGTGCCAGCAGCGAACCGGGGGGGAAGAACACTGAAGCTTTCTTT
len: 12; d_gene: TRBD1; abundance: many; v_gene: TRBV28; j_gene: TRBJ2-1; CDR3aa: CASNTQGSEQFF; CDR3nt: TGTGCCAGCAACACACAGGGGTCTGAGCAGTTCTTC
len: 14; d_gene: .; abundance: many; v_gene: TRBV4-1; j_gene: TRBJ2-5; CDR3aa: CASSQGGTVETQYF; CDR3nt: TGCGCCAGCAGCCAAGGCGGGACAGTAGAGACCCAGTACTTC
len: 16; d_gene: TRBD2; abundance: many; v_gene: TRBV28; j_gene: TRBJ2-7; CDR3aa: CASSWIAGGPPYEQYF; CDR3nt: TGTGCCAGCAGTTGGATAGCGGGAGGGCCCCCCTACGAGCAGTACTTC
len: 12; d_gene: TRBD1; abundance: many; v_gene: TRBV29-1; j_gene: TRBJ2-7; CDR3aa: CSIGTGDYEQYF; CDR3nt: TGCAGCATCGGGACAGGGGACTACGAGCAGTACTTC
len: 14; d_gene: .; abundance: .; v_gene: TRBV6-4; j_gene: TRBJ2-3; CDR3aa: CASSDDGSTDTQYF; CDR3nt: TGTGCCAGCAGTGACGACGGAAGCACAGATACGCAGTATTTT
len: 17; d_gene: TRBD1; abundance: .; v_gene: TRBV15; j_gene: TRBJ1-3; CDR3aa: CATSAGRGFLSGNTIYF; CDR3nt: TGTGCCACCAGCGCCGGCAGGGGGTTTCTCTCTGGAAACACCATATATTTT
len: 14; d_gene: .; abundance: few; v_gene: TRBV11-2; j_gene: TRBJ2-2; CDR3aa: CASLKPGGSGELFF; CDR3nt: TGTGCCAGCTTAAAACCTGGGGGTTCCGGGGAGCTGTTTTTT
len: 12; d_gene: .; abundance: many; v_gene: TRBV29-1; j_gene: TRBJ2-5; CDR3aa: CSVVTGQETQYF; CDR3nt: TGCAGCGTTGTTACAGGGCAAGAGACCCAGTACTTC
len: 19; d_gene: TRBD2; abundance: many; v_gene: TRBV4-3; j_gene: TRBJ2-1; CDR3aa: CASSQDSFGGGRGYNEQFF; CDR3nt: TGCGCCAGCAGCCAAGACAGTTTCGGTGGAGGGAGGGGTTACAATGAGCAGTTCTTC
len: 13; d_gene: TRBD1; abundance: many; v_gene: TRBV4-3; j_gene: TRBJ2-4; CDR3aa: CASSQPYRDRGNF; CDR3nt: TGCGCCAGCAGCCAACCGTACCGGGACAGGGGGAACTTC
len: 17; d_gene: TRBD2; abundance: .; v_gene: TRBV20-1; j_gene: TRBJ2-6; CDR3aa: CCALLAGPSSGANVLTF; CDR3nt: TGCTGTGCTCTACTAGCGGGGCCTTCCTCTGGGGCCAACGTCCTGACTTTC
len: 17; d_gene: .; abundance: few; v_gene: TRBV28; j_gene: TRBJ2-7; CDR3aa: CASRPPGWLAISYEQYF; CDR3nt: TGTGCCAGCAGGCCCCCCGGTTGGCTAGCGATATCCTACGAGCAGTACTTC
len: 14; d_gene: .; abundance: few; v_gene: TRBV5-6; j_gene: TRBJ2-2; CDR3aa: CASSGRQITGELFF; CDR3nt: TGTGCCAGCAGTGGTCGACAGATTACCGGGGAGCTGTTTTTT
len: 11; d_gene: TRBD1; abundance: many; v_gene: TRBV28; j_gene: TRBJ2-7; CDR3aa: CASTDRDEQYF; CDR3nt: TGTGCCAGCACCGACAGGGACGAGCAGTACTTC
len: 14; d_gene: TRBD2; abundance: many; v_gene: TRBV20-1; j_gene: TRBJ2-5; CDR3aa: CSARRGLAEETQYF; CDR3nt: TGCAGTGCTAGAAGAGGACTAGCTGAAGAGACCCAGTACTTC
len: 17; d_gene: TRBD1; abundance: many; v_gene: TRBV20-1; j_gene: TRBJ2-7; CDR3aa: CSARDSIRGQGAYEQYF; CDR3nt: TGCAGTGCTAGAGATTCCATCCGGGGGCAGGGGGCATACGAGCAGTACTTC
len: 14; d_gene: .; abundance: few; v_gene: TRBV27; j_gene: TRBJ2-1; CDR3aa: CASSTIGGYNEQFF; CDR3nt: TGTGCCAGCAGTACAATCGGGGGTTACAATGAGCAGTTCTTC
len: 15; d_gene: TRBD1; abundance: many; v_gene: TRBV5-1; j_gene: TRBJ1-4; CDR3aa: CASSFYRGSNEKLFF; CDR3nt: TGCGCCAGCAGCTTCTACAGGGGATCTAATGAAAAACTGTTTTTT
len: 15; d_gene: .; abundance: many; v_gene: TRBV9; j_gene: TRBJ2-1; CDR3aa: CASSVEWTTVQEQFF; CDR3nt: TGTGCCAGCAGCGTAGAGTGGACTACCGTACAGGAGCAGTTCTTC
len: 18; d_gene: .; abundance: many; v_gene: TRBV7-2; j_gene: TRBJ2-3; CDR3aa: CASSLAMRLVTGTDTQYF; CDR3nt: TGTGCCAGCAGCTTAGCGATGAGACTAGTAACGGGCACAGATACGCAGTATTTT
len: 13; d_gene: .; abundance: many; v_gene: TRBV12-3/TRBV12-4; j_gene: TRBJ2-2; CDR3aa: CASSSSNTGELFF; CDR3nt: TGCGCCAGCAGCTCGTCGAACACCGGGGAGCTGTTTTTT
len: 14; d_gene: TRBD2; abundance: many; v_gene: TRBV10-2; j_gene: TRBJ2-7; CDR3aa: CASIPLAGNYEQYF; CDR3nt: TGCGCCAGCATTCCCCTAGCGGGAAACTACGAGCAGTACTTC
len: 17; d_gene: .; abundance: many; v_gene: TRBV15; j_gene: TRBJ1-3; CDR3aa: CATSRDHWVSSGNTIYF; CDR3nt: TGTGCCACCAGCAGAGATCATTGGGTCAGCTCTGGAAACACCATATATTTT
len: 18; d_gene: .; abundance: .; v_gene: TRBV6-1; j_gene: TRBJ1-6; CDR3aa: CASSELTGGDPYNSPLHF; CDR3nt: TGTGCCAGCAGTGAACTGACCGGGGGCGATCCCTATAATTCACCCCTCCACTTT
len: 15; d_gene: .; abundance: many; v_gene: TRBV5-1; j_gene: TRBJ2-3; CDR3aa: CASTFRADPTDTQYF; CDR3nt: TGCGCCAGCACGTTCCGGGCGGACCCCACAGATACGCAGTATTTT
len: 14; d_gene: TRBD2; abundance: many; v_gene: TRBV27; j_gene: TRBJ2-7; CDR3aa: CASSQRLAAYEQYF; CDR3nt: TGTGCCAGCAGCCAGAGACTAGCGGCCTACGAGCAGTACTTC
len: 15; d_gene: .; abundance: many; v_gene: TRBV7-8; j_gene: TRBJ2-5; CDR3aa: CASSLSGLGPETQYF; CDR3nt: TGTGCCAGCAGCTTATCGGGGCTGGGGCCGGAGACCCAGTACTTC
len: 15; d_gene: TRBD2; abundance: .; v_gene: TRBV5-6; j_gene: TRBJ2-2; CDR3aa: CASSYGTTYTGELFF; CDR3nt: TGTGCCAGCAGCTACGGGACTACATACACCGGGGAGCTGTTTTTT
len: 14; d_gene: .; abundance: .; v_gene: TRBV5-1; j_gene: TRBJ2-7; CDR3aa: CASSTGDTRYEQYF; CDR3nt: TGCGCCAGCAGCACGGGGGATACCCGGTACGAGCAGTACTTC